This is a list of T cell receptor beta chains from one sample in a study of radiation and T cells in renal cell carcinoma. Method: immunoSEQ multiplex PCR; TCRdb's copy keeps in-frame clones and lacks some. The sample holds around 160,000 clones, about 85% seen once. The sample was blood, taken from a patient whose treatment included radiotherapy and nephrectomy. These receptors were obtained from a woman aged 70-85 years with renal cell carcinoma. Both conserved end residues are part of each CDR3. D genes are given only for firm matches. Expanded clones get a size class; other rows say once, few or many, or leave the size out.

abundance: NA
j_gene: TRBJ2-1
v_gene: TRBV27
d_gene: NA
CDR3nt: TGTGCCAGCAGCTTCGGGGGTGATGAGCAGTTCTTC
CDR3aa: CASSFGGDEQFF

abundance: NA
j_gene: TRBJ2-7
v_gene: TRBV4-2
d_gene: NA
CDR3nt: TGTGCCAGCAGCCAAGAAAATTTGAGGCAGGGAAGCTCCTACGAGCAGTACTTC
CDR3aa: CASSQENLRQGSSYEQYF

abundance: NA
j_gene: TRBJ2-3
v_gene: TRBV28
d_gene: TRBD1
CDR3nt: TGTGCCAGCAGTTCCCAGGGGGCGCGAGAGGCAGATACGCAGTATTTT
CDR3aa: CASSSQGAREADTQYF

abundance: once
j_gene: TRBJ1-5
v_gene: TRBV19
d_gene: TRBD1
CDR3nt: TGTGCCAGTAGTATGATAGGGACAGGTCACGGCAATCAGCCCCAGCATTTT
CDR3aa: CASSMIGTGHGNQPQHF

abundance: NA
j_gene: TRBJ2-7
v_gene: TRBV4-3
d_gene: TRBD2
CDR3nt: TGCGCCAGCAGCCAAGGACTAGCCACCTACGAGCAGTACTTC
CDR3aa: CASSQGLATYEQYF

abundance: NA
j_gene: TRBJ1-2
v_gene: TRBV2
d_gene: NA
CDR3nt: TGTGCCAGCAAGGGTGTGGGCAACTATGGCTACACCTTC
CDR3aa: CASKGVGNYGYTF

abundance: NA
j_gene: TRBJ1-1
v_gene: TRBV5-1
d_gene: NA
CDR3nt: TGCGCCAGCAGCTCCTGGACGGGAACTGAAGCTTTCTTT
CDR3aa: CASSSWTGTEAFF

abundance: NA
j_gene: TRBJ2-5
v_gene: TRBV21-1
d_gene: NA
CDR3nt: TGTGCCAGCAGCAGTGGACAGATAAAGCAAGAGACCCAGTACTTC
CDR3aa: CASSSGQIKQETQYF

abundance: NA
j_gene: TRBJ1-5
v_gene: TRBV19
d_gene: NA
CDR3nt: TGTGCCAGTAGTACAATTGGAGGGAGACGGAGCAATCAGCCCCAGCATTTT
CDR3aa: CASSTIGGRRSNQPQHF

abundance: few
j_gene: TRBJ1-1
v_gene: TRBV19
d_gene: TRBD1
CDR3nt: TGTGCCAGTAACCGACAGGGGTACACTGAAGCTTTCTTT
CDR3aa: CASNRQGYTEAFF

abundance: NA
j_gene: TRBJ2-1
v_gene: TRBV9
d_gene: NA
CDR3nt: TGTGCCAGCAGCCTAGTGAGGGAAACGGCTGAGCAGTTCTTC
CDR3aa: CASSLVRETAEQFF

abundance: once
j_gene: TRBJ1-1
v_gene: TRBV11-3
d_gene: NA
CDR3nt: TGTGCCAGCAGCTTATTGTATGGGTCTTACGCTTTCTTT
CDR3aa: CASSLLYGSYAFF

abundance: NA
j_gene: TRBJ2-7
v_gene: TRBV5-4
d_gene: TRBD1
CDR3nt: TGTGCCAGCAGCGTTGACAGGGGGTCCTACGAGCAGTACTTC
CDR3aa: CASSVDRGSYEQYF

abundance: NA
j_gene: TRBJ2-2
v_gene: TRBV7-2
d_gene: TRBD2
CDR3nt: TGTGCCAGCAGCTTGGGCGGGGGGACCACCGGGGAGCTGTTTTTT
CDR3aa: CASSLGGGTTGELFF

abundance: NA
j_gene: TRBJ1-2
v_gene: TRBV20-1
d_gene: NA
CDR3nt: TGCAGTGTCCAATTCTTCAATGGCTACACCTTC
CDR3aa: CSVQFFNGYTF

abundance: few
j_gene: TRBJ1-1
v_gene: TRBV6-1
d_gene: NA
CDR3nt: TGTGCCAGCAGTGAAACAACAGCCAACACTGAAGCTTTCTTT
CDR3aa: CASSETTANTEAFF

abundance: NA
j_gene: TRBJ2-3
v_gene: TRBV5-5
d_gene: NA
CDR3nt: TGTGCCAGCAGCCGGGCTCATCCGGGTCTCTTGGAAGGTTTT
CDR3aa: CASSRAHPGLLEGF

abundance: NA
j_gene: TRBJ2-1
v_gene: TRBV5-6
d_gene: TRBD2
CDR3nt: TGTGCCAGCAGCGCACCTAGCGGGGGCAACAATGAGCAGTTCTTC
CDR3aa: CASSAPSGGNNEQFF

abundance: NA
j_gene: TRBJ1-2
v_gene: TRBV4-3
d_gene: NA
CDR3nt: TGCGCCAGCAGCCAAGATTTTCAGGGAGGTGCTAACTATGGCTACACCTTC
CDR3aa: CASSQDFQGGANYGYTF

abundance: once
j_gene: TRBJ2-2
v_gene: TRBV2
d_gene: TRBD1
CDR3nt: TGTGCCAGCAGTGCAACAGGGGTTGATTACGGGGAGCTGTTTTTT
CDR3aa: CASSATGVDYGELFF

abundance: NA
j_gene: TRBJ2-2
v_gene: TRBV5-1
d_gene: NA
CDR3nt: TGCGCCAGCAGCTGGGGGCCCGGGGAGCTGTTTTTT
CDR3aa: CASSWGPGELFF

abundance: NA
j_gene: TRBJ1-1
v_gene: TRBV7-8
d_gene: TRBD1
CDR3nt: TGTGCCAGCAGTCGACAGGGGGCCTATACTGAAGCTTTCTTT
CDR3aa: CASSRQGAYTEAFF